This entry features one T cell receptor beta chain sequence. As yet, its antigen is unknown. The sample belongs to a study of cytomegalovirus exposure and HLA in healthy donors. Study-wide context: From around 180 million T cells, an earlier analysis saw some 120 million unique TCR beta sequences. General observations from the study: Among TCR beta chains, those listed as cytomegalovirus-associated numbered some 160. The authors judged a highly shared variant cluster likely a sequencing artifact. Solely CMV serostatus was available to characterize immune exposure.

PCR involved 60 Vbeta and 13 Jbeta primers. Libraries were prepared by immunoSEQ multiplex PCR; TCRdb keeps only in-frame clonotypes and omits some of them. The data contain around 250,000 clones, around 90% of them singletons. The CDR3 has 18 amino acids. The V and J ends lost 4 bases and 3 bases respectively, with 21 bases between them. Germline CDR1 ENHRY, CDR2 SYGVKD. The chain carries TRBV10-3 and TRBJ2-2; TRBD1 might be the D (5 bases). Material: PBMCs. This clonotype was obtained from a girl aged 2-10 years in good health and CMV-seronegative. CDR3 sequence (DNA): TGTGCCATCAGTGGGGCCGGATACTTGGACACGGACACCGGGGAGCTGTTTTTT. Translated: CAISGAGYLDTDTGELFF.